Reported below is one T cell receptor beta chain. Using its own MiXCR run on the reads, TCRdb lists one record per CDR3 protein. This table has about 460,000 distinct CDR3 sequences, approximately 10% appearing once. This entry belongs to a study of T cell repertoires in cytomegalovirus infection. Unmatched junction bases numbered 3, after V lost 3 bases and J lost 8 bases. Looked up from germline, CDR1 is WNHNN and CDR2 is SYGVQD (reference sequence). The CDR3 has 12 residues. The genes are TRBV10-1 and TRBJ1-2, with 7 bases identical to TRBD1. The sequence was obtained from a human donor in good health (CMV status not recorded). Some clones in this sample may be carry-over from other donors' samples. The sequenced sample consisted of PBMCs. Here the CDR3 DNA reads TGCGCCAGCAGTGAAACAGGGGTCGGCTACACCTTC. Translation: CASSETGVGYTF.